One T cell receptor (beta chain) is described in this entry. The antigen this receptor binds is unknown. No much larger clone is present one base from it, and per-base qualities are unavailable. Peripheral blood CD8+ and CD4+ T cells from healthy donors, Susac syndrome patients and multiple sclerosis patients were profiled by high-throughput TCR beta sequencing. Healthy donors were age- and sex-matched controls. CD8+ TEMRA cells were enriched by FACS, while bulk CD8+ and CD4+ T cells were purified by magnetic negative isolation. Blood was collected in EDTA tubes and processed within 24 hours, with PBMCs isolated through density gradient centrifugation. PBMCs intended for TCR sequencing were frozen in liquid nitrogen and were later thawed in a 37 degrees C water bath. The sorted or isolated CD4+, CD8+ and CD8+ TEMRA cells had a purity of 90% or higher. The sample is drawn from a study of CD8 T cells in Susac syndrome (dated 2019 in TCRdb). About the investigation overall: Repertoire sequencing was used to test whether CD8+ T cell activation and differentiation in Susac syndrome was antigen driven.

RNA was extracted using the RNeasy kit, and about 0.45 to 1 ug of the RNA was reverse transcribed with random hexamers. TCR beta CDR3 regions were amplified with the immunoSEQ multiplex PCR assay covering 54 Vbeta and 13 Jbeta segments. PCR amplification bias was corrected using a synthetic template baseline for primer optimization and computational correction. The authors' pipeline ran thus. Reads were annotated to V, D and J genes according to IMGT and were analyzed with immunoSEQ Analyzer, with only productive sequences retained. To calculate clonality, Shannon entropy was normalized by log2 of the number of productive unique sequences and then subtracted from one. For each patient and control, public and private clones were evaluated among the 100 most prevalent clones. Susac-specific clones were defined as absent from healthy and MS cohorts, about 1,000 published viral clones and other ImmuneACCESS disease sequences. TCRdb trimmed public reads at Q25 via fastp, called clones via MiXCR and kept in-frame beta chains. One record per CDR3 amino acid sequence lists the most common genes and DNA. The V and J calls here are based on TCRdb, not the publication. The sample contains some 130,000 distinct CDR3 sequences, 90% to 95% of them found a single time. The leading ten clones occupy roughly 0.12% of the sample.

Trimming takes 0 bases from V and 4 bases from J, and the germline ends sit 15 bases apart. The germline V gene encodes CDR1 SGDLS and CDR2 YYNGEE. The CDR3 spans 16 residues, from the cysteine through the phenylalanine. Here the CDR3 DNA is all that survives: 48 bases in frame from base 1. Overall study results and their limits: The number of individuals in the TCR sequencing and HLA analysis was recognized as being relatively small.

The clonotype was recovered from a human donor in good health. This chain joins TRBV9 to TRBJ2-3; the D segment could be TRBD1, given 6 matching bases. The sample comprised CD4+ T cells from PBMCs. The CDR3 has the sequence CASSVGPGAQSDTQYF. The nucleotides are TGTGCCAGCAGCGTAGGTCCAGGGGCGCAGTCAGATACGCAGTATTTT.